The rows below give T cell receptor beta chains drawn from one sample of a study of memory CD4+ T cells and cytomegalovirus serostatus. Clones were read by immunoSEQ multiplex PCR, and TCRdb kept only the in-frame ones, dropping some. Counted here are more than 55,000 clones, 82% occurring once; the ten biggest clones make up 0.85% to 0.95%. The sample comprised memory CD4+ T cells from blood. The receptors were sampled from an adult in good health and CMV-seronegative. The CDR3 runs from the conserved cysteine through the conserved F or W. Each record gives: J gene, clone size, D gene, V gene, CDR3 protein. A D gene is named only where the DNA matches it firmly. Only part of the rows carry a size: once, few, many, or a class if the clone is expanded.

j_gene: TRBJ2-2
abundance: few
d_gene: .
v_gene: TRBV28
CDR3aa: CASLPLRHVGTGELFF

j_gene: TRBJ2-7
abundance: .
d_gene: .
v_gene: TRBV11-2
CDR3aa: CASSRNSDVYEQYF

j_gene: TRBJ1-6
abundance: .
d_gene: TRBD1
v_gene: TRBV29-1
CDR3aa: CSERQGVDGSYNSPLHF

j_gene: TRBJ2-7
abundance: .
d_gene: .
v_gene: TRBV21-1
CDR3aa: CASSKALWREEYEQYF

j_gene: TRBJ2-7
abundance: .
d_gene: TRBD1
v_gene: TRBV5-4
CDR3aa: CASSSQGQGSYEQYF

j_gene: TRBJ1-2
abundance: .
d_gene: .
v_gene: TRBV19
CDR3aa: CASSLGQRAGYGYTF

j_gene: TRBJ1-5
abundance: .
d_gene: .
v_gene: TRBV29-1
CDR3aa: CSVAGGSSNQPQHF

j_gene: TRBJ2-7
abundance: .
d_gene: .
v_gene: TRBV5-4
CDR3aa: CASSPEGYEQYF

j_gene: TRBJ2-1
abundance: .
d_gene: TRBD1
v_gene: TRBV27
CDR3aa: CASSPGDRGRNEQFF

j_gene: TRBJ1-5
abundance: .
d_gene: .
v_gene: TRBV6-1
CDR3aa: CASSLNRGNQPQHF

j_gene: TRBJ2-7
abundance: .
d_gene: .
v_gene: TRBV21-1
CDR3aa: CASSSRTDYEQYF

j_gene: TRBJ1-5
abundance: once
d_gene: .
v_gene: TRBV19
CDR3aa: CASSVGLYSNQPQHF

j_gene: TRBJ2-5
abundance: .
d_gene: .
v_gene: TRBV7-2
CDR3aa: CASSLVTSADYMGTQYF

j_gene: TRBJ2-2
abundance: few
d_gene: .
v_gene: TRBV6-1
CDR3aa: CATTLEVNTGELFF

j_gene: TRBJ1-2
abundance: .
d_gene: TRBD1
v_gene: TRBV5-5
CDR3aa: CASSFPQYGAGGGYGYTF

j_gene: TRBJ2-7
abundance: .
d_gene: TRBD1
v_gene: TRBV11-2
CDR3aa: CASSSGQDFYSYEQYF

j_gene: TRBJ2-1
abundance: once
d_gene: .
v_gene: TRBV18
CDR3aa: CASSPPPGFYNEQFF